This is a list of T cell receptor beta chains from one sample in a study of CXCR3-negative and CXCR3-positive naive CD8 T cells. Using the 5' RACE reads, TCRdb records one entry per CDR3 protein without DNA. The sample features roughly 100,000 distinct CDR3 sequences, with approximately 0.38% in its top ten. The sequenced sample was naive CXCR3+ CD8+ T cells from blood. These TCRs come from a human donor in good health. Some clones in this sample may be carry-over from other donors' samples. Both conserved end residues are part of each CDR3.

v_gene	j_gene	CDR3aa
TRBV7-3	TRBJ2-3	CASSLAAASTDTQYF
TRBV6-1	TRBJ2-3	CASSPLRGTDTQYF
TRBV5-5	TRBJ1-2	CASSSMASNYGYTF
TRBV7-9	TRBJ2-5	CASSHRDTQETQYF
TRBV29-1	TRBJ1-2	CSGSVGGAGSGYTF
TRBV29-1	TRBJ2-7	CSVHTFSGTPTDEQYF
TRBV15	TRBJ2-3	CATSKPGTGTDTQYF
TRBV9	TRBJ2-5	CASSVGGLAGGVQETQYF
TRBV7-3	TRBJ2-7	CASSPGGGPGYEQYF
TRBV30	TRBJ2-7	CAWKARSSYEQYF
TRBV7-8	TRBJ2-7	CASSLVPGGTYEQYF
TRBV19	TRBJ2-1	CASSIGAGDSDEQFF
TRBV25-1	TRBJ1-1	CASSDGDLHTEAFF
TRBV7-2	TRBJ2-1	CASSLVAGAYNEQFF
TRBV10-1	TRBJ2-3	CASSEWGEDTQYF
TRBV7-9	TRBJ2-1	CASSPYLGGAYNEQFF
TRBV7-6	TRBJ2-1	CASSLIGLDNEQFF
TRBV5-6	TRBJ1-1	CASSLFGTEGGPGTEAFF
TRBV19	TRBJ1-2	CASSPGRYGYTF
TRBV20-1	TRBJ1-1	CSARSGVLNTEAFF
TRBV7-9	TRBJ1-1	CASSLNDRDTEAFF
TRBV12-3/TRBV12-4	TRBJ2-2	CASSFYREEIGELFF
TRBV4-1	TRBJ2-7	CASSHGTSGVYEQYF
TRBV19	TRBJ2-1	CASSGGQGGYYNEQFF
TRBV30	TRBJ2-7	CAYTGGPRTFYEQYF
TRBV2	TRBJ2-2	CAKRRTPGNTGELFF
TRBV14	TRBJ2-7	CASSPWVAGSSYEQYF
TRBV20-1	TRBJ2-1	CSARSSRLASSYNEQIF
TRBV9	TRBJ2-7	CASSGGQGTSYEQYF
TRBV29-1	TRBJ1-2	CSVDDSSYGYTF
TRBV11-3	TRBJ2-1	CASSPRIGIGGHNNEQFF
TRBV7-2	TRBJ2-5	CASSLWNQETQYF
TRBV12-3/TRBV12-4	TRBJ2-5	CASTDRGEETQYF
TRBV11-1	TRBJ2-7	CASSPRLAGIDYEQYF
TRBV4-3	TRBJ2-7	CASSQGRGSGYEQYF
TRBV24-1	TRBJ2-5	CATSDHLIGQETQYF
TRBV29-1	TRBJ2-7	CSVDPGLAGGEQYF
TRBV5-5	TRBJ2-7	CASSPGIGLETYEQYF
TRBV29-1	TRBJ2-1	CSVLTGGLDEQFF
TRBV19	TRBJ2-5	CASSPFFEEETQYF
TRBV10-2	TRBJ2-1	CASSESLAYNEQFF
TRBV9	TRBJ2-3	CASSTTDTQYF
TRBV28	TRBJ2-7	CASSLGTGETYEQYF
TRBV29-1	TRBJ2-3	CSVPTRQTDTQYF
TRBV12-3/TRBV12-4	TRBJ2-7	CASSLPPKQGILDEQYF
TRBV29-1	TRBJ2-1	CSVEDPSGSSYNEQFF
TRBV5-1	TRBJ2-1	CASSLGDNEQFF
TRBV7-9	TRBJ2-7	CASSSPDGFYEQYF
TRBV4-1	TRBJ1-2	CASSQEDRARGYTF
TRBV5-1	TRBJ2-5	CASSLTPPLAGLQETQYF
TRBV6-6	TRBJ2-5	CASTNEGLVTRAQYF
TRBV29-1	TRBJ2-3	CSGTPSTDTQYF
TRBV6-2/TRBV6-3	TRBJ1-5	CASSYGRGDQPQHF